Below, 30 T cell receptor beta chains from the same sample are listed, as sequenced in a study of response to subunit inactivated influenza vaccine. TCRdb re-analysed the RT-PCR reads in MiXCR, keeping a single row per CDR3 protein. The sample lists hundreds of thousands of distinct CDR3 sequences, approximately 13% seen once, with less than 9% in the top ten. Material: PBMCs from blood, obtained 14 to 15 days before vaccination. These receptors were collected from a man aged 45-60 years who received an inactivated influenza vaccine.

The chain has TRBV30 and TRBJ1-1, with D possibly TRBD1 on 6 matching bases. Germline CDR1 is GTSNPN and CDR2 is SVGIG (reference sequence). V lost 0 bases, J lost 6 bases, and 14 bases lay in between. This CDR3 comprises 14 residues. The CDR3 DNA sequence: TGTGCCTGGAGTGTACTCCGCAGGGGTCCTGAAGCTTTCTTT. Translating it yields CAWSVLRRGPEAFF.

The chain recombines TRBV7-2 with TRBJ2-1; 9 positions match TRBD1. The CDR3 extends over 14 amino acids. V lost 4 bases and J lost 9; bases outside the gene matches: 7. CDR1 is SGHTA and CDR2 is FQGNSA in the germline V gene. The CDR3 coding sequence is TGTGCCAGCAGCTACCGACAGGGGGTCCGTGAGCAGTTCTTC. This encodes CASSYRQGVREQFF.

This rearrangement joins TRBV12-3 or TRBV12-4 to TRBJ2-1; no reliable D call. The CDR3 length is 10 residues. Between the trimmed V and J ends, which lost 2 bases and 12 bases, there was a span of 5 bases. DNA of the CDR3: TGTGCCAGCAGTTTAATAGGGCAGTTCTTC. Protein sequence: CASSLIGQFF.

This chain uses TRBV7-2 with TRBJ2-2, with TRBD2 identical over 7 bases. Germline V CDR1 and CDR2: SGHTA, FQGNSA. The CDR3 spans 16 residues. Germline trimming cut 5 bases from V and 4 bases from J; bases unmatched to any gene: 10. The CDR3 is CASSQRGPPSTGELFF. The CDR3, as DNA: TGTGCCAGCAGCCAGCGGGGACCGCCTAGCACCGGGGAGCTGTTTTTT.

In this sample, this clonotype turned up a few times. V gene TRBV18 combines with J gene TRBJ2-1, with 8 bases aligning to TRBD2. Unmatched junction bases numbered 2, after V lost 3 bases and J lost 10 bases. From germline, CDR1 is KGHSH and CDR2 LQKENI. The CDR3 contains 12 residues. The CDR3 DNA reads as TGTGCCAGCTCACCTTCTAGCGGGGAGCAGTTCTTC. Its translation is CASSPSSGEQFF.

The chain combines TRBV4-3 with TRBJ2-7, with a weak D call TRBD1 (6 bases). The CDR3 consists of 15 residues. Trimming removed 0 bases from V and 7 bases from J, with 16 bases in between. CDR1 and CDR2 (germline): LGHNA, YSLEER. The CDR3 loop is CASSQDLYRVGEQYF. Written as DNA, the CDR3 is TGCGCCAGCAGCCAAGATCTCTACAGGGTGGGGGAGCAGTACTTC.

V and J are TRBV6-2 or TRBV6-3 and TRBJ1-1, with D perhaps matching TRBD1 (5 bases). Looked up from germline, CDR1 is MNHEY and CDR2 is SVGEGT. Trimming cost V 7 bases and J 0 bases, with 15 bases left between them. The CDR3 covers 15 residues. The CDR3 sequence is CASTQVGAMNTEAFF. The CDR3 region has the DNA TGTGCCAGCACTCAAGTTGGGGCAATGAACACTGAAGCTTTCTTT.

This clonotype was found a few times. V gene TRBV27 combines with J gene TRBJ1-4; unclear D gene. Trimming shortened V by 5 bases and J by 2 bases, and 12 bases separated the two germline ends. Germline CDR1 MNHEY, CDR2 SMNVEV (reference sequence). The CDR3 has 15 residues. The CDR3 sequence is CASSPQLATNEKLFF. The CDR3 coding sequence is TGTGCCAGCAGTCCGCAACTCGCGACTAATGAAAAACTGTTTTTT. Filled out from reference TRBV27 and TRBJ1-4, the complete variable domain reads EAQVTQNPRYLITVTGKKLTVTCSQNMNHEYMSWYRQDPGLGLRQIYYSMNVEVTDKGDVPEGYKVSRKEKRNFPLILESPSPNQTSLYFCASSPQLATNEKLFFGSGTQLSVL.

This chain uses TRBV5-1 with TRBJ2-6, with unresolved D. This CDR3 spans 15 amino acids. Germline CDR1 reads SGHRS; CDR2 reads YFSETQ. V lost 2 bases, J lost 1 base, and 7 bases lay in between. The CDR3 here is CASSLDASGANVLTF. CDR3 bases: TGCGCCAGCAGCTTAGATGCGTCTGGGGCCAACGTCCTGACTTTC. The full variable domain, completed using reference TRBV5-1 and TRBJ2-6, is KAGVTQTPRYLIKTRGQQVTLSCSPISGHRSVSWYQQTPGQGLQFLFEYFSETQRNKGNFPGRFSGRQFSNSRSEMNVSTLELGDSALYLCASSLDASGANVLTFGAGSRLTVL.

The genes are TRBV4-3 and TRBJ2-7; D perhaps matches TRBD2 (6 bases). From germline, CDR1 is LGHNA and CDR2 YSLEER. This CDR3 region has 15 residues. Trimming pared 1 base from V and 1 base from J, leaving 11 bases between. The CDR3 region is CASSQVLRGSYEQYF. In DNA, the CDR3 is TGCGCCAGCAGCCAAGTTTTGCGGGGATCCTACGAGCAGTACTTC.

V is TRBV10-3 and J is TRBJ2-6; TRBD2 matches at 11 bases. Germline CDR1 and CDR2: ENHRY and SYGVKD. The V and J ends lost 2 bases and 0 bases, in that order; junction bases with no gene match: 6. The length of the CDR3 is 19 residues. The CDR3 reads CAISETSGRGNSGANVLTF. The CDR3, as DNA: TGTGCCATCAGTGAGACTAGCGGGAGAGGGAACTCTGGGGCCAACGTCCTGACTTTC.

In this sample, this clonotype turned up a few times. CDR3 DNA: TGTGCCAGCAGCTCCGTACTAGCGGGCCTGCAGTATTTT. The encoded protein is CASSSVLAGLQYF. This chain links TRBV13 with TRBJ2-3, with TRBD2 identical over 9 bases. Germline CDR1 is PRHDT and CDR2 is FYEKMQ (reference sequence). With 4 bases clipped from V and 11 bases from J, the junction kept 7 bases outside the gene matches. The CDR3 totals 13 residues.

This clonotype was seen many times. The rearrangement links TRBV12-3 or TRBV12-4 to TRBJ1-2; unclear D gene. This CDR3 comprises 16 residues. Trimming took off 7 bases at V and 0 bases at J, with 18 bases between the two ends. The chain's CDR3 is CASISSGGLSNYGYTF. CDR3 coding DNA: TGTGCCAGCATCTCATCCGGAGGTCTATCTAACTATGGCTACACCTTC.

This chain uses TRBV7-8 with TRBJ1-6, with 7 bases matching TRBD1. CDR1 is SGHVS and CDR2 is FQNEAQ in the germline V gene. This CDR3 is 19 amino acids long. V trimming: 3 bases; J trimming: 0 bases; junction bases outside the gene matches: 11. The CDR3 nucleotides are TGTGCCAGCAGCTTCGGGATACGACAGGGAAGCTCCTATAATTCACCCCTCCACTTT. It codes for CASSFGIRQGSSYNSPLHF.

The rearrangement links TRBV6-2 or TRBV6-3 to TRBJ2-1; 10 bases agree with TRBD1. Germline V gene sequence: CDR1 MNHEY, CDR2 SVGEGT. J gave up 7 bases and V 0 bases, and 3 bases lay outside the gene matches. This CDR3 is built from 15 residues. The CDR3 sequence is CASSYSPGQGNEQFF. CDR3 DNA sequence: TGTGCCAGCAGTTACTCACCGGGACAGGGGAATGAGCAGTTCTTC.

The chain recombines TRBV7-9 with TRBJ2-1; 8 bases fit TRBD2. With V trimmed by 1 base and J by 9 bases, 8 bases remained unmatched. CDR3 length: 15 amino acids. Germline V gene data show CDR1 as SEHNR and CDR2 as FQNEAQ (reference sequence). The CDR3 sequence is CASSLEWRTSFEQFF. CDR3 coding DNA: TGTGCCAGCAGCTTAGAGTGGAGGACTAGCTTTGAGCAGTTCTTC.

This clonotype has at least ten counts. The chain joins TRBV12-3 or TRBV12-4 to TRBJ2-1; 8 bases map to TRBD2. V trimming: 3 bases; J trimming: 8 bases; junction bases outside the gene matches: 12. The CDR3 totals 16 residues. The CDR3, as DNA: TGTGCCAGCAGTTTCGGGTTGGGGACTAGAAAATATGAGCAGTTCTTC. This gives the protein CASSFGLGTRKYEQFF.

This clonotype was observed a single time. The chain links TRBV18 to TRBJ1-1; D is uncertain. The V gene lost 1 base and the J gene lost 1 base, with 16 bases spanning the gap. This CDR3 region has 17 residues. Germline CDR1 reads KGHSH; CDR2 reads LQKENI. The DNA for the CDR3 is TGTGCCAGCTCACCACTATTTCCCGGCAGGACGAACACTGAAGCTTTCTTT. It translates to CASSPLFPGRTNTEAFF.

This chain links TRBV5-5 with TRBJ2-5; D possibly corresponds to TRBD2 (5 bases). Germline CDR1 and CDR2: SGHKS and YYEKEE (reference sequence). V lost 6 bases, J lost 4 bases, and 10 bases lay in between. The CDR3 sequence is 12 residues long. In DNA form, the CDR3 reads TGTGCCAGCATTTCTGAGGGAGAGACCCAGTACTTC. This gives the protein CASISEGETQYF.

Ten or more counts support this clonotype. V gene TRBV5-1 combines with J gene TRBJ2-2, with 9 nucleotides matching TRBD1. The ends lost 4 bases at V and 2 bases at J; junction bases unmatched: 3. Germline CDR1 SGHRS, CDR2 YFSETQ. This CDR3 region has 15 residues. CDR3 residues: CASSPGQGNTGELFF. In DNA form, the CDR3 reads TGCGCCAGCAGCCCGGGACAGGGAAACACCGGGGAGCTGTTTTTT.

This clonotype was found a few times. The chain is built from TRBV12-3 or TRBV12-4 and TRBJ2-2; TRBD2 is a possible D gene (6 bases). V was shortened by 6 bases and J by 4 bases, with 18 bases between the two germline ends. The CDR3 is 16 amino acids. The CDR3 DNA reads as TGTGCCAGCAGGCTTGGACACCTCGGGGGCACCGGGGAGCTGTTTTTT. This encodes CASRLGHLGGTGELFF.

The V call is TRBV20-1, the J call TRBJ1-2; D is unclear. V lost 0 bases and J 1 base, leaving 6 bases between the germline ends. CDR3 length equals 13 residues. Germline-derived CDR1 and CDR2 are DFQATT and SNEGSKA (reference sequence). The chain's CDR3 is CSARDDINYGYTF. CDR3 DNA sequence: TGCAGTGCTAGAGATGACATTAACTATGGCTACACCTTC.

This chain uses TRBV7-9 with TRBJ1-2; D remains ambiguous. Germline-derived CDR1 and CDR2 are SEHNR and FQNEAQ (reference sequence). This CDR3 spans 15 amino acids. V gave up 5 bases and J gave up 0 bases, with 13 bases separating them. The CDR3 protein is CASSPRGVANYGYTF. For the CDR3, the DNA is TGTGCCAGCAGCCCCCGCGGGGTAGCTAACTATGGCTACACCTTC. Full variable domain (outside the CDR3, taken from reference TRBV7-9 and TRBJ1-2): DTGVSQNPRHKITKRGQNVTFRCDPISEHNRLYWYRQTLGQGPEFLTYFQNEAQLEKSRLLSDRFSAERPKGSFSTLEIQRTEQGDSAMYLCASSPRGVANYGYTFGSGTRLTVV.

The V and J genes are TRBV5-1 and TRBJ2-3; 7 nucleotides line up with TRBD1. The V segment lost 0 bases and the J segment 1 base; nucleotides outside the gene matches: 5. CDR3 length equals 16 residues. Germline V gives CDR1 SGHRS, CDR2 YFSETQ. CDR3 sequence (DNA): TGCGCCAGCAGCTTGGCTGGAGGACAGGGCACAGATACGCAGTATTTT. This sequence encodes CASSLAGGQGTDTQYF.

This clonotype has only a few counts. The V gene is TRBV20-1, the J gene TRBJ2-7; 11 nucleotides agree with TRBD1. V lost 5 bases and J lost 2; bases outside the gene matches: 5. In germline, CDR1 is DFQATT, CDR2 SNEGSKA (reference sequence). The CDR3 length is 14 residues. CDR3 in DNA: TGCAGTGCTTTTCCGGGACAGGGGGCCTACGAGCAGTACTTC. Protein: CSAFPGQGAYEQYF.

This clonotype was found a few times. This rearrangement joins TRBV12-3 or TRBV12-4 to TRBJ2-1, with D perhaps given as TRBD1 or TRBD2 (6 bases each). The CDR3 has 14 amino acids. V was trimmed by 2 bases and J by 10 bases, leaving 15 bases between them. The CDR3 protein is CASSLMGGQREQFF. The CDR3 DNA sequence: TGTGCCAGCAGTTTAATGGGGGGCCAACGGGAGCAGTTCTTC.

This clonotype showed up just a few times. This chain links TRBV15 with TRBJ1-2; the D gene is possibly TRBD1 (5 bases). Between the trimmed V and J ends, which lost 2 bases and 4 bases, there was a span of 14 bases. Germline V CDR1 and CDR2: LNHNV, YYDKDF (reference sequence). The CDR3 contains 15 residues. Here the CDR3 reads CATSRSRAVTYGYTF. CDR3 nucleotide sequence: TGTGCCACCAGCAGATCCAGGGCAGTGACCTATGGCTACACCTTC.

For this clonotype: One junction end does not reproduce the germline sequence, and a read error may be involved. The chain has TRBV11-2 and TRBJ2-3, with TRBD2 as a possible D gene (6 bases). The CDR3 is 16 amino acids. Looked up from germline, CDR1 is SGHAT and CDR2 is FQNNGV. The CDR3 nucleotides read TGTGCTAGCAGCTACTCGGGGGTTTGGGGCACAGATACGCAGTATTTT. It codes for CASSYSGVWGTDTQYF. Complete variable domain (other parts from reference TRBV11-2 and TRBJ2-3): EAGVAQSPRYKIIEKRQSVAFWCNPISGHATLYWYQQILGQGPKLLIQFQNNGVVDDSQLPKDRFSAERLKGVDSTLKIQPAKLEDSAVYLCASSYSGVWGTDTQYFGPGTRLTVL.

The chain carries TRBV12-3 or TRBV12-4 and TRBJ1-1; TRBD1 matches 7 bases. This CDR3 has 14 amino acids. Trimming at V came to 4 bases and at J to 1 base, leaving 3 bases not matched to a gene. The CDR3 protein is CASSSWTGNTEAFF. The DNA of the CDR3 is TGTGCCAGCAGTTCCTGGACAGGGAACACTGAAGCTTTCTTT.

The chain has TRBV4-2 and TRBJ2-1, with 7 bases identical to TRBD1. This CDR3 region has 15 residues. Germline V gene lookup returns CDR1 LGHNA and CDR2 YNFKEQ. Losses at the gene ends were 0 bases for V and 4 bases for J; bases not matched to a gene: 3. The CDR3 sequence is CASSQDLDRYNEQFF. DNA of the CDR3: TGTGCCAGCAGCCAAGACCTGGACAGGTACAATGAGCAGTTCTTC.